A selection of T cell receptor beta chains follows, all from one sample in a study of CD8 T cells in ankylosing spondylitis. TCRdb re-called the 5' RACE reads with MiXCR, one entry per CDR3 protein. The sample has 250,000 to 300,000 distinct CDR3 sequences, about 20% seen once. Sequenced: blood, either unsorted or a sorted T cell fraction (not recorded which). These receptors originate from a male donor with ankylosing spondylitis or in good health (not recorded which). CDR3s include the opening cysteine and the closing phenylalanine or tryptophan. D genes are given only for firm matches. Clone size is shown for a subset of rows, as once, few, many or a class of expanded clone.

j_gene,abundance,d_gene,v_gene,CDR3aa,CDR3nt
TRBJ2-1,NA,NA,TRBV12-3/TRBV12-4,CASSRDLSYNEQFF,TGTGCCAGCAGCCGGGACTTGTCCTACAATGAGCAGTTCTTC
TRBJ2-7,few,NA,TRBV6-1,CASSDWGYEQYF,TGTGCCAGCAGTGACTGGGGCTACGAGCAGTACTTC
TRBJ2-1,NA,NA,TRBV29-1,CSVEPDYLSSYNEQFF,TGCAGCGTTGAACCGGATTATTTGAGCTCCTACAATGAGCAGTTCTTC
TRBJ2-3,NA,TRBD1,TRBV4-1,CASSQGDRGLADTQYF,TGCGCCAGCAGCCAAGGGGACAGGGGGCTTGCAGATACGCAGTATTTT
TRBJ2-1,few,NA,TRBV7-9,CASSLSGSPIFDNEQFF,TGTGCCAGCAGCTTAAGTGGGAGTCCCATCTTCGACAATGAGCAGTTCTTC
TRBJ2-2,few,TRBD2,TRBV27,CASSAGLAGAAGELFF,TGTGCCAGCAGTGCTGGACTAGCGGGAGCGGCCGGGGAGCTGTTTTTT
TRBJ1-4,NA,NA,TRBV5-5,CASSLELFSTTNEKLFF,TGTGCCAGCAGCTTGGAACTTTTCAGCACAACTAATGAAAAACTGTTTTTT
TRBJ2-1,NA,TRBD2,TRBV4-2,CASSPPGLAGGPNEQFF,TGTGCCAGCAGCCCCCCTGGACTAGCGGGAGGGCCTAATGAGCAGTTCTTC
TRBJ2-1,NA,NA,TRBV29-1,CSVNIDSSYSYNEQFF,TGCAGCGTTAACATTGACAGTTCCTACTCCTACAATGAGCAGTTCTTC
TRBJ2-1,few,TRBD2,TRBV27,CASSPGLVFNEQFF,TGTGCCAGCAGCCCGGGACTAGTTTTCAATGAGCAGTTCTTC
TRBJ2-7,NA,NA,TRBV15,CATSKKGAYEQYF,TGTGCCACCAGCAAAAAGGGAGCTTACGAGCAGTACTTC
TRBJ2-1,few,NA,TRBV4-2,CASSQDMGEAHNEQFF,TGTGCCAGCAGCCAAGATATGGGGGAGGCCCACAATGAGCAGTTCTTC
TRBJ1-4,NA,NA,TRBV7-9,CASSLVGYEKLFF,TGTGCCAGCAGCTTAGTGGGTTATGAAAAACTGTTTTTT
TRBJ1-1,few,TRBD1,TRBV5-1,CASSQTGAMNTEAFF,TGCGCCAGCAGCCAGACAGGGGCAATGAACACTGAAGCTTTCTTT
TRBJ2-1,NA,TRBD2,TRBV29-1,CSVEDLAGGSYNEQFF,TGCAGCGTTGAAGATCTAGCGGGAGGATCCTACAATGAGCAGTTCTTC
TRBJ2-7,NA,NA,TRBV5-1,CASKARGGQHSYEQYF,TGCGCCAGCAAGGCGAGGGGCGGACAACACTCCTACGAGCAGTACTTC
TRBJ2-7,few,NA,TRBV25-1,CASSHYGTYEQYF,TGTGCCAGCAGCCACTACGGCACCTACGAGCAGTACTTC
TRBJ2-1,many,NA,TRBV10-3,CAISESSGTPNEQFF,TGTGCCATCAGTGAGTCTAGCGGCACCCCCAATGAGCAGTTCTTC